This TCR beta chain was identified in a study of T cell responses to AZD1222 COVID-19 vaccine. About the study: Analyses pooled second doses at about 4 or about 12 weeks. Whole-study results and caveats: A mostly white British donor set with more females was recruited, and clonal diversity was possibly underestimated. CD4 TCRs associated with vaccination spanned spike, dominating at 160-218 and 743-854. Seropositive status at baseline applied to only a handful of AZD1222 recipients.

Trimming cost V 10 bases and J 4 bases, with 17 bases left between them. The V gene's germline CDR1 is ENHRY and CDR2 SYGVKD. The CDR3 has 14 residues. Profiled with immunoSEQ multiplex PCR; TCRdb holds only in-frame clones, not every one. The sample holds roughly 130,000 clones; approximately 90% are singletons and the top ten take approximately 3.1%. Worth noting for this clone: Its antigen is not known.

This sample comprised peripheral blood, obtained on day 0 of AZD1222 vaccination. The chain has TRBV10-3 and TRBJ1-3; D unclear. This TCR came from an adult in good health. The CDR3 reads CATNTNRVGNTIYF. CDR3 nucleotide sequence: TGTGCCACCAATACTAACAGAGTAGGAAACACCATATATTTT.